The sequence of this TCR beta chain was determined in a study of T cell responses to AZD1222 COVID-19 vaccine. General study results and limits: There were repertoire samples only from the period after the peak T cell response. A mostly white British donor set with more females was recruited, and clonal diversity was possibly underestimated.

On this clone: Its target is unknown.

Sequenced by immunoSEQ multiplex PCR; TCRdb stores in-frame clones only, minus some. The data show some 90,000 clones, 88% seen once. Per germline, CDR1 MDHEN and CDR2 SYDVKM. The CDR3 spans 14 residues. Between the trimmed V and J ends, which lost 5 bases and 4 bases, there was a span of 13 bases. Here the sequenced sample was peripheral blood, taken on day 0 of AZD1222 vaccination. This sequence joins TRBV28 and TRBJ2-3; D is perhaps TRBD1 or TRBD2 (5 bases each). The receptor's source is an adult in good health. CDR3 nucleotides: TGTGCCAGCAGTAGAGGTGGGACCCCAGATACGCAGTATTTT. Protein product: CASSRGGTPDTQYF.